This is a list of T cell receptor beta chains from one sample in a study of cytomegalovirus exposure and HLA in healthy donors. Some clones are missing from TCRdb's copy, which holds only in-frame ones; the method was immunoSEQ multiplex PCR. The sample records approximately 110,000 clones, 80% being singletons. The sample taken for sequencing was PBMCs. These TCRs come from a man in his fifties in good health and CMV-seronegative. CDR3s include the opening cysteine and the closing phenylalanine or tryptophan. Each record gives: clone size, J gene, V gene, CDR3 protein. Clone size is shown for a subset of rows, as once, few, many or a class of expanded clone.

>NA|TRBJ2-7|TRBV5-1
CASSDGQIESSYEQYF
>NA|TRBJ1-5|TRBV30
CAWGTGVSNQPQHF
>NA|TRBJ2-7|TRBV20-1
CSVAGENEQYF
>NA|TRBJ2-7|TRBV29-1
CSGGTSGSSHEQYF
>few|TRBJ1-5|TRBV6-1
CAARESRDQPQHF
>NA|TRBJ2-5|TRBV19
CASREGATETQYF
>NA|TRBJ1-1|TRBV18
CASSPRTGGTEAFF
>NA|TRBJ2-7|TRBV7-8
CASSLRSQWAYEQYF
>NA|TRBJ2-7|TRBV5-1
CASSGTASYEQYF
>NA|TRBJ1-6|TRBV6-1
CASSLNPDSSPLHF
>NA|TRBJ2-1|TRBV12-5
CASGSGDGSYNEQFF
>NA|TRBJ2-3|TRBV7-2
CASSLVGTQYF
>NA|TRBJ1-6|TRBV7-2
CASSLEGDSYNSPLHF
>NA|TRBJ1-1|TRBV7-2
CASSLAGGNTEAFF
>NA|TRBJ2-1|TRBV19
CASSIAGTGNLDEQFF
>NA|TRBJ2-5|TRBV13
CASSLSDGVRETQYF
>NA|TRBJ1-1|TRBV29-1
CSASQQGITEAFF
>NA|TRBJ1-2|TRBV28
CASSSQTPRHGYTF
>NA|TRBJ2-2|TRBV6-1
CASSEGEGIGELFF
>NA|TRBJ1-2|TRBV19
CASMGHGNYGYTF
>NA|TRBJ1-1|TRBV28
CASSIRGQTMNTEAFF
>NA|TRBJ2-3|TRBV6-1
CASGGTGGIPDTQYF
>NA|TRBJ1-2|TRBV5-1
CASSGRYYGYTF
>NA|TRBJ1-1|TRBV27
CASSSGRGMNTEAFF
>NA|TRBJ2-6|TRBV28
CASSFVTGNSGANVLTF
>NA|TRBJ2-7|TRBV7-8
CATGSGPEQYF